The 28 T cell receptor beta chains below all came from one sample that was sequenced in a study of blood T cell repertoires in COVID-19. The protocol was immunoSEQ multiplex PCR, while the TCRdb copy is restricted to in-frame clones and leaves out a portion. The sample carries 200,000 to 250,000 clones, roughly 88% recorded once. The sequencing input was PBMCs or T cells enriched from blood (not recorded which). All receptors derive from a woman aged 45-65 years with acute COVID-19.

The chain links TRBV7-8 to TRBJ2-3; TRBD2 matches 12 bases. The CDR3 length is 18 residues. Per the germline V gene, CDR1 is SGHVS and CDR2 is FQNEAQ. V was pared by 5 bases and J by 1 base, with 10 bases of the junction left unmatched. The CDR3 loop is CASSRRLAGVPGTDTQYF. In nucleotides, the CDR3 is TGTGCCAGCAGCCGACGACTAGCGGGAGTCCCTGGCACAGATACGCAGTATTTT.

This clone was seen only once. The chain joins TRBV5-4 to TRBJ2-3, with D unresolved. This CDR3 comprises 15 residues. In germline, CDR1 is SGHNT, CDR2 YYREEE (reference sequence). The V end lost 1 base, the J end lost 2 bases, and 11 bases lay between the germline ends. Written as DNA, the CDR3 is TGTGCCAGCAGCTTGAAAAAGCTTATCACAGATACGCAGTATTTT. This gives the protein CASSLKKLITDTQYF.

V and J are TRBV15 and TRBJ1-1; no reliable D call. CDR1 LNHNV and CDR2 YYDKDF come from the germline V gene (reference sequence). Between the trimmed V and J ends, which lost 6 bases and 0 bases, there was a span of 8 bases. The CDR3 contains 13 residues. The CDR3 DNA sequence: TGTGCCACCAGGCGGGGTCTGAACACTGAAGCTTTCTTT. Translation: CATRRGLNTEAFF.

V and J are TRBV7-8 and TRBJ2-1, with 8 bases aligning to TRBD2. From germline, CDR1 is SGHVS and CDR2 FQNEAQ. The CDR3 is made up of 16 amino acids. The V and J ends lost 1 base and 7 bases, in that order; junction bases with no gene match: 9. The CDR3 is CASSLVLAELLNEQFF. In DNA form, the CDR3 reads TGTGCCAGCAGCTTAGTACTAGCGGAGCTCTTAAATGAGCAGTTCTTC.

V usage is TRBV5-5 and J usage is TRBJ1-5, with 8 bases aligning to TRBD1. The CDR3 loop spans 16 amino acids. J lost 2 bases, V lost 4 bases, and 8 bases had no gene match. CDR1 is SGHKS and CDR2 is YYEKEE in the germline V gene (reference sequence). CDR3 coding DNA: TGTGCCAGCAGCCGACAGACAGGGGATGGCAATCAGCCCCAGCATTTT. This sequence encodes CASSRQTGDGNQPQHF.

The chain is built from TRBV27 and TRBJ2-7; tentative D call: TRBD2 (6 bases). Per germline, CDR1 MNHEY and CDR2 SMNVEV (reference sequence). Trimming removed 3 bases from V and 3 bases from J, with 12 bases in between. There are 14 residues in the CDR3. CDR3 nucleotides: TGTGCCAGCAGTTTGGGGGGACTTATCTACGAGCAGTACTTC. Protein: CASSLGGLIYEQYF.

The chain couples TRBV9 to TRBJ2-3; 9 bases match TRBD2. V shed 5 bases, J shed 0 bases, and the junction held 10 bases outside the gene matches. CDR3 length: 17 residues. Germline V gives CDR1 SGDLS, CDR2 YYNGEE. In DNA form, the CDR3 reads TGTGCCAGCAGTAAAGGGCTAGCGGGATTTAGCACAGATACGCAGTATTTT. Amino acid sequence: CASSKGLAGFSTDTQYF.

This clone was counted a single time. The chain combines TRBV28 with TRBJ1-5; D might be TRBD1 (6 bases). The CDR3 contains 12 residues. V lost 5 bases and J lost 9, with 11 bases in between. CDR1 is MDHEN, CDR2 SYDVKM, per germline. The CDR3 bases are TGTGCCAGCAGTGATCAGGGGTTGCCCCAGCATTTT. Translation gives CASSDQGLPQHF.

V gene TRBV30 combines with J gene TRBJ1-6; D is undetermined. The CDR3 length is 14 residues. Trimming pared 0 bases from V and 10 bases from J, leaving 13 bases between. Germline lookup yields CDR1 GTSNPN and CDR2 SVGIG (reference sequence). CDR3 loop: CAWSVEGESSPLHF. CDR3 nucleotide sequence: TGTGCCTGGAGTGTTGAGGGTGAATCGTCACCCCTCCACTTT.

The gene calls are TRBV19 and TRBJ2-2; 9 positions match TRBD1. Trimming removed 3 bases from V and 5 bases from J; junction bases left unmatched: 4. CDR1 is LNHDA, CDR2 SQIVND, per germline (reference sequence). This CDR3 has 15 residues. CDR3 sequence reads: CASSIPQGATGELFF. The CDR3 DNA is TGTGCCAGTAGTATCCCACAGGGGGCGACCGGGGAGCTGTTTTTT.

J is TRBJ2-3 and V is TRBV5-4; tentative D call: TRBD1 (5 bases). V dropped 2 bases and J dropped 0 bases, with 10 bases sitting between them. This CDR3 spans 15 amino acids. The germline V gene has CDR1 SGHNT and CDR2 YYREEE (reference sequence). CDR3 sequence reads: CASSFRVTSTDTQYF. The CDR3 nucleotides are TGTGCCAGCAGCTTCAGGGTTACGAGCACAGATACGCAGTATTTT. Full variable domain (rest looked up from reference TRBV5-4 and TRBJ2-3): ETGVTQSPTHLIKTRGQQVTLRCSSQSGHNTVSWYQQALGQGPQFIFQYYREEENGRGNFPPRFSGLQFPNYSSELNVNALELDDSALYLCASSFRVTSTDTQYFGPGTRLTVL.

The CDR3 protein is CASSFFQGNEKLFF. The DNA for the CDR3 is TGTGCCAGCAGTTTTTTCCAGGGTAATGAAAAACTGTTTTTT. The chain carries TRBV28 and TRBJ1-4; possibly TRBD1 for D (5 bases). Germline loops: CDR1 MDHEN, CDR2 SYDVKM. There are 14 residues in the CDR3. V lost 3 bases, J lost 4 bases, and 9 bases lay in between.

The V and J genes are TRBV5-1 and TRBJ2-7, with 10 bases lining up with TRBD2. Germline CDR1 reads SGHRS; CDR2 reads YFSETQ. V lost 4 bases to trimming and J lost 5 bases; unmatched junction nucleotides: 9. CDR3 length: 15 amino acids. CDR3 sequence (DNA): TGCGCCAGCAGCGGGACGACTAGCGGGCCCGACGAGCAGTACTTC. Its translation: CASSGTTSGPDEQYF.

The chain joins TRBV19 to TRBJ2-1; TRBD1 agrees at 9 bases. The germline gives CDR1 LNHDA, CDR2 SQIVND (reference sequence). With V trimmed by 6 bases and J by 4 bases, 7 bases remained unmatched. The CDR3 sequence is 15 residues long. CDR3 amino acids: CASRGTGITYNEQFF. DNA for the CDR3: TGTGCCAGTAGAGGGACAGGGATTACGTACAATGAGCAGTTCTTC.

The chain joins TRBV28 to TRBJ1-1, with 8 bases that match TRBD1. The CDR3 has 15 residues. Per the germline V gene, CDR1 is MDHEN and CDR2 is SYDVKM. The ends lost 2 bases at V and 5 bases at J; junction bases unmatched: 7. DNA of the CDR3: TGTGCCAGCAGTTTAAGGACAGGGCGGTGGACTGAAGCTTTCTTT. Translation gives CASSLRTGRWTEAFF.

This chain's CDR3 is CASSLARNSPLHF. CDR3 in DNA: TGTGCCAGCAGTTTAGCCCGGAATTCACCCCTCCACTTT. This chain joins TRBV12-3 or TRBV12-4 and TRBJ1-6; D ambiguous. V was trimmed by 0 bases and J by 7 bases, leaving 4 bases between them. This CDR3 comprises 13 residues.

This chain connects TRBV6-5 to TRBJ2-5, with a weak D call TRBD2 (6 bases). Germline V gene data show CDR1 as MNHEY and CDR2 as SVGAGI. The V gene lost 7 bases and the J gene lost 3 bases, with 18 bases spanning the gap. This CDR3 comprises 15 residues. The DNA for the CDR3 is TGTGCCAGCACCCTCGGAGGGAGATTGGAAGAGACCCAGTACTTC. Encoded protein: CASTLGGRLEETQYF.

The rearrangement links TRBV5-4 to TRBJ1-1; D gene uncertain. The CDR3 is 15 amino acids. Germline CDR1 reads SGHNT; CDR2 reads YYREEE (reference sequence). With 5 bases removed from V and 1 base from J, the gap between germline ends came to 15 bases. The CDR3 region has the DNA TGTGCCAGCAGTACTCAAAATACTAGGAACACTGAAGCTTTCTTT. Translated: CASSTQNTRNTEAFF.

This clone was found once. The chain joins TRBV5-1 to TRBJ1-4, with TRBD1 identical over 8 bases. The CDR3 has 16 residues. V was clipped by 3 bases and J by 4 bases; unmatched bases: 8. Per germline, CDR1 SGHRS and CDR2 YFSETQ. In DNA form, the CDR3 reads TGCGCCAGCAGCTCTGGCCGGACAGGGAGTAATGAAAAACTGTTTTTT. It specifies CASSSGRTGSNEKLFF.

The V and J genes are TRBV5-1 and TRBJ2-5; 9 bases align to TRBD2. CDR3 length equals 16 residues. Germline V gene sequence: CDR1 SGHRS, CDR2 YFSETQ. Trimming cost V 2 bases and J 1 base; bases outside gene matches: 6. CDR3 protein: CASSFDAGGIQETQYF. The CDR3 coding sequence is TGCGCCAGCAGCTTCGACGCGGGAGGGATCCAAGAGACCCAGTACTTC. Combining the CDR3 with reference TRBV5-1 and TRBJ2-5 gives the whole variable domain KAGVTQTPRYLIKTRGQQVTLSCSPISGHRSVSWYQQTPGQGLQFLFEYFSETQRNKGNFPGRFSGRQFSNSRSEMNVSTLELGDSALYLCASSFDAGGIQETQYFGPGTRLLVL.

The rearrangement uses TRBV6-6 and TRBJ1-1; 9 bases match TRBD1. Germline V gene data show CDR1 as MNHNY and CDR2 as SVGAGI (reference sequence). CDR3 length: 15 amino acids. The J segment lost 6 bases and the V segment lost 6 bases, leaving 11 bases of the junction unmatched. CDR3 DNA: TGTGCCAGCAGCCTAATTACAGGGGGCGCCCCTGAAGCTTTCTTT. Translation gives CASSLITGGAPEAFF.

The chain joins TRBV24-1 to TRBJ2-6; D is perhaps TRBD1 (5 bases). Deletions cut 3 bases from V and 4 bases from J, with 15 bases between. Germline assignment: CDR1 KGHDR and CDR2 SFDVKD. The CDR3 consists of 17 residues. CDR3 loop: CATSDNGRANGANVLTF. As DNA, the CDR3 is TGTGCCACCAGTGATAACGGCAGGGCAAACGGGGCCAACGTCCTGACTTTC.

This chain uses TRBV7-9 with TRBJ2-7, with 10 positions matching TRBD1. The ends lost 5 bases at V and 6 bases at J; junction bases unmatched: 7. The germline V gene encodes CDR1 SEHNR and CDR2 FQNEAQ (reference sequence). The CDR3 sequence is 14 residues long. The CDR3 here is CASSTGQGIGEQYF. The CDR3 DNA sequence: TGTGCCAGCAGCACGGGACAGGGGATCGGCGAGCAGTACTTC.

The V gene is TRBV7-9, the J gene TRBJ2-7; a possible D gene is TRBD2 (6 bases). The V end lost 1 base, the J end lost 0 bases, and 7 bases lay between the germline ends. The germline V gene encodes CDR1 SEHNR and CDR2 FQNEAQ (reference sequence). The CDR3 consists of 14 residues. CDR3 sequence reads: CASSLGGLSYEQYF. Here the CDR3 DNA reads TGTGCCAGCAGCTTAGGGGGACTCTCCTACGAGCAGTACTTC.

This clone appeared a single time. The V and J genes are TRBV5-4 and TRBJ2-5; a possible D gene is TRBD2 (5 bases). The CDR3 has 13 amino acids. CDR1 is SGHNT, CDR2 YYREEE, per germline (reference sequence). Trimming cost V 5 bases and J 2 bases, with 10 bases left between them. The CDR3: CASRRAVQETQYF. For the CDR3, the DNA is TGTGCCAGCAGGAGAGCGGTACAAGAGACCCAGTACTTC.

This clone was observed once. The J gene is TRBJ1-5, the V gene TRBV19; D unresolved. In germline, CDR1 is LNHDA, CDR2 SQIVND (reference sequence). V gave up 3 bases and J gave up 0 bases, with 9 bases separating them. This CDR3 is 15 amino acids long. CDR3 DNA: TGTGCCAGTAGTATGAGAGGGCGTAGCAATCAGCCCCAGCATTTT. Residues: CASSMRGRSNQPQHF.

This chain joins TRBV5-1 and TRBJ2-1, with 7 bases aligning to TRBD2. The CDR3 loop spans 15 amino acids. After removal of 0 bases from V and 8 bases from J, the junction contained 8 bases not matched to a gene. Germline V gene lookup returns CDR1 SGHRS and CDR2 YFSETQ. The CDR3 DNA follows: TGCGCCAGCAGCTTGGCGGGGGAGGGCCTCGATGAGCAGTTCTTC. It translates to CASSLAGEGLDEQFF.

The chain employs TRBV7-3 and TRBJ2-2; possible D gene TRBD2, 5 bases. There are 15 residues in the CDR3. Trimming stripped 1 base from V and 4 bases from J, with 10 bases between. Germline CDR1 SGHTA, CDR2 FQGTGA. The DNA for the CDR3 is TGTGCCAGCAGCTTAAATGCGGGTAGCACCGGGGAGCTGTTTTTT. Encoded protein: CASSLNAGSTGELFF.